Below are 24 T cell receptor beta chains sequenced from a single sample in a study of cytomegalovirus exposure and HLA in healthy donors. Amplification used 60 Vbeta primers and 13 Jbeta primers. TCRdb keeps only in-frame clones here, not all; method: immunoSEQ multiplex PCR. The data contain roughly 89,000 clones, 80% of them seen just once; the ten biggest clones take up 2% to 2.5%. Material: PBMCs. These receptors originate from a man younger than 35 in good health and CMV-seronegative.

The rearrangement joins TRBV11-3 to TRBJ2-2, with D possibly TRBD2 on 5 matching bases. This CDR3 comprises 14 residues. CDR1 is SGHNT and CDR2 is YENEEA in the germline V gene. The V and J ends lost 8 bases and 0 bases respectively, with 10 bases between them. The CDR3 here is CASRAEPNTGELFF. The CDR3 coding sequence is TGTGCCAGCCGAGCGGAACCGAACACCGGGGAGCTGTTTTTT.

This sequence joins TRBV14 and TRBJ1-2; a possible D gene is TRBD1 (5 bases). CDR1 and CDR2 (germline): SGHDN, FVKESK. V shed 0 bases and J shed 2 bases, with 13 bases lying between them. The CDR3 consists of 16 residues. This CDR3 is CASSQDWGGMNYGYTF. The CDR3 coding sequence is TGTGCCAGCAGCCAAGATTGGGGGGGGATGAACTATGGCTACACCTTC.

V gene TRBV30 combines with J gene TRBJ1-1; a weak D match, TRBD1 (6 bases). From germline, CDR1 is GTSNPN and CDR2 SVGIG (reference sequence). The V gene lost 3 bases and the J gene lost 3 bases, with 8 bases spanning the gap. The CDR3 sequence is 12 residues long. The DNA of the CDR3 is TGTGCCTGGAGAGGGGGTGACACTGAAGCTTTCTTT. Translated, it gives CAWRGGDTEAFF.

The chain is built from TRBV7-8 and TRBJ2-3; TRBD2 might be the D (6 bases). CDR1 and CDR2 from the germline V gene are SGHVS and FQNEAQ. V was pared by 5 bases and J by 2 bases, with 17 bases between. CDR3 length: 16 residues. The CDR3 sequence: CASSPTSRVATDTQYF. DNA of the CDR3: TGTGCCAGCAGCCCTACTAGCAGGGTAGCCACAGATACGCAGTATTTT.

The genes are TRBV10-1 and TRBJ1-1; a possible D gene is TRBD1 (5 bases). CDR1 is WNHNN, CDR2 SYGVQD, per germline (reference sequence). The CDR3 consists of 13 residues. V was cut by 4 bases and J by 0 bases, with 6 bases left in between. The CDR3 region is CASSGQLNTEAFF. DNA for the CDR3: TGCGCCAGCAGTGGACAGTTGAACACTGAAGCTTTCTTT.

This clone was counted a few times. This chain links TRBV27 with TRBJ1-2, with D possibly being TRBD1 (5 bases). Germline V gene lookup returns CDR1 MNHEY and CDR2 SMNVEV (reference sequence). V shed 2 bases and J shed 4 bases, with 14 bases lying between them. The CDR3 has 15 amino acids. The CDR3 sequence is CASSLRAGPLYGYTF. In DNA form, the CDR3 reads TGTGCCAGCAGTTTAAGAGCGGGACCCCTCTATGGCTACACCTTC.

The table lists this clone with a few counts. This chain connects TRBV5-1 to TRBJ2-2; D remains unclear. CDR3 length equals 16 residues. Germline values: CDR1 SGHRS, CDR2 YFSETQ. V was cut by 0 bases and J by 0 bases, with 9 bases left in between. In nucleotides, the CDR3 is TGCGCCAGCAGCTTGGCGGCCAGGACGAACACCGGGGAGCTGTTTTTT. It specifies CASSLAARTNTGELFF.

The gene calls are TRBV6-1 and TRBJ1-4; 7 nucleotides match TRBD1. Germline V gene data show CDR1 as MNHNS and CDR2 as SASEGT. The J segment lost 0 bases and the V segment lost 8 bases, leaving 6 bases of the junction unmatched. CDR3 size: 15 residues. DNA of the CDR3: TGTGCCAGCTTCAAGGGGGCAGCAACTAATGAAAAACTGTTTTTT. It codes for CASFKGAATNEKLFF.

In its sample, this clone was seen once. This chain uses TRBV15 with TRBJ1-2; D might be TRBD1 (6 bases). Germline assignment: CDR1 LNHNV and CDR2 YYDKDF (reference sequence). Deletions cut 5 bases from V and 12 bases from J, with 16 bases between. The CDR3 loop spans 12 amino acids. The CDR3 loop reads CATSGGGYLHTF. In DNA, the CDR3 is TGTGCCACCAGCGGCGGGGGCTATCTACACACCTTC.

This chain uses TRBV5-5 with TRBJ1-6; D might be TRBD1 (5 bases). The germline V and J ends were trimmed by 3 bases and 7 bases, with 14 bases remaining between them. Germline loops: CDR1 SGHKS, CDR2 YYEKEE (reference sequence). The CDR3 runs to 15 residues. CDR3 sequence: CASSYQAGGNSPLHF. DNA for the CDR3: TGTGCCAGCAGCTACCAGGCCGGGGGAAATTCACCCCTCCACTTT.

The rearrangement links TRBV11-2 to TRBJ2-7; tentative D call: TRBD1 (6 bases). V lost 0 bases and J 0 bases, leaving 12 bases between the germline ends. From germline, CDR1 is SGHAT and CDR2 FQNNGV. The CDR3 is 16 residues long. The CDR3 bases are TGTGCCAGCAGCTTAGATTTCCAGGGGACCTCCTACGAGCAGTACTTC. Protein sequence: CASSLDFQGTSYEQYF.

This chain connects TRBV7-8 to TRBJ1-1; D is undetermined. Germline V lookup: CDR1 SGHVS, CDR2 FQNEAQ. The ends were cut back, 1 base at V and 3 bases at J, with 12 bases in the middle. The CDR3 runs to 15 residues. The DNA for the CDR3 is TGTGCCAGCAGCTTAGTTACCTCCGAGGACACTGAAGCTTTCTTT. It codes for CASSLVTSEDTEAFF.

The CDR3 sequence is CASRTGTGVYGYTF. The CDR3 coding sequence is TGTGCCAGCAGGACCGGGACAGGGGTATATGGCTACACCTTC. The rearrangement uses TRBV27 and TRBJ1-2; 10 bases match TRBD1. This CDR3 comprises 14 residues. V lost 6 bases to trimming and J lost 5 bases; unmatched junction nucleotides: 6. In germline, CDR1 is MNHEY, CDR2 SMNVEV (reference sequence).

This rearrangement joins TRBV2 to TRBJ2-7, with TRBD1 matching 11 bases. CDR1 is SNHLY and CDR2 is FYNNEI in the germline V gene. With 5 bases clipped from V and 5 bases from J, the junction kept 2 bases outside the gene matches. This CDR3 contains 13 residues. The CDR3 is CASSRDRGNEQYF. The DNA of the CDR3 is TGTGCCAGCAGTAGGGACAGGGGGAACGAGCAGTACTTC. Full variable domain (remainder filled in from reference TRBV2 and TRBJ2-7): EPEVTQTPSHQVTQMGQEVILRCVPISNHLYFYWYRQILGQKVEFLVSFYNNEISEKSEIFDDQFSVERPDGSNFTLKIRSTKLEDSAMYFCASSRDRGNEQYFGPGTRLTVT.

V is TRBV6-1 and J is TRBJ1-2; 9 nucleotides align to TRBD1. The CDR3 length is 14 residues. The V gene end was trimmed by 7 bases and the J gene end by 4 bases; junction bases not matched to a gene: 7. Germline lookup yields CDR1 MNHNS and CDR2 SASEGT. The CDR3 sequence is CASTRDRAGYGYTF. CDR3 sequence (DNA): TGTGCCAGCACTCGGGACAGGGCGGGCTATGGCTACACCTTC.

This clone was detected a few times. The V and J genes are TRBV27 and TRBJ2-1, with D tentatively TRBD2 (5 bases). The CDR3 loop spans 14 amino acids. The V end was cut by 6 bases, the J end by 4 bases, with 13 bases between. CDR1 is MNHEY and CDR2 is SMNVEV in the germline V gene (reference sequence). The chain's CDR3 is CASRGGWGYNEQFF. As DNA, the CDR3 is TGTGCCAGCAGAGGAGGTTGGGGTTACAATGAGCAGTTCTTC.

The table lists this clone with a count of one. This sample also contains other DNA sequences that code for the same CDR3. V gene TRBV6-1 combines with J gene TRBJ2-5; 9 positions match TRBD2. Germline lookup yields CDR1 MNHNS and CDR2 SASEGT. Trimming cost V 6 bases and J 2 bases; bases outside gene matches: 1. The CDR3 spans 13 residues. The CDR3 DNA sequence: TGTGCCAGCAGGAGCGGGGGGCAAGAGACCCAGTACTTC. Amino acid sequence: CASRSGGQETQYF.

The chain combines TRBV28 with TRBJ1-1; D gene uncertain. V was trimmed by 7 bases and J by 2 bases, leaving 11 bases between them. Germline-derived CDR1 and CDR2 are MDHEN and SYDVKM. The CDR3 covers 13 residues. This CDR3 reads CASTNPTNTEAFF. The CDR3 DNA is TGTGCCAGCACCAACCCAACTAACACTGAAGCTTTCTTT.

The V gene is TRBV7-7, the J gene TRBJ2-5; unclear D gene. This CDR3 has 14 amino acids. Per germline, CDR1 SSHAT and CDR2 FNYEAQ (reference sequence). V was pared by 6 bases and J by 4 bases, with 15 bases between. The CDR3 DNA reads TGTGCCAGCAGTTTTACACCCGAACGAGAGACCCAGTACTTC. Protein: CASSFTPERETQYF.

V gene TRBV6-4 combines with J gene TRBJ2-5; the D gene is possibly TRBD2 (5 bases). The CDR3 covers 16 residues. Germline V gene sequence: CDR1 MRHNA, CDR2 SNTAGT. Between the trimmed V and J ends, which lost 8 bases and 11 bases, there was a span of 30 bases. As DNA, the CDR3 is TGTGCCAGCGGATTTATGAGGGCGTTAGGCACGTGGGAGCAGTACTTC. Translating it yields CASGFMRALGTWEQYF.

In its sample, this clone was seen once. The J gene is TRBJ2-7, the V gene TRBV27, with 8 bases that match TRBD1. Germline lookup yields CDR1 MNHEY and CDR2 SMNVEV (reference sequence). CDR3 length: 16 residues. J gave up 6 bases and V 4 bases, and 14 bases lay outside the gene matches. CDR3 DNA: TGTGCCAGCAGTTCCCCCACTGGACAGGGTTTATTCGAGCAGTACTTC. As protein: CASSSPTGQGLFEQYF.

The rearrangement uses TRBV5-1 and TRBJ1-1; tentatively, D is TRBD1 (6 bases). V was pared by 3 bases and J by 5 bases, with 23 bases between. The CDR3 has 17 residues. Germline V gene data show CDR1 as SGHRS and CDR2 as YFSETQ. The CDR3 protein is CASSSGSTGLALTEAFF. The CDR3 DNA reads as TGCGCCAGCAGCTCAGGGTCAACAGGGCTCGCCTTAACTGAAGCTTTCTTT.

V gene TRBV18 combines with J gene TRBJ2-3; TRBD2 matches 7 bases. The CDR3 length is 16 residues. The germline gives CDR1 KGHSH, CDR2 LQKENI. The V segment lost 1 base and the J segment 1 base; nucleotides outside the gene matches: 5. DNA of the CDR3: TGTGCCAGCTCACCACTCAAGGGAGGGGGCACAGATACGCAGTATTTT. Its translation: CASSPLKGGGTDTQYF. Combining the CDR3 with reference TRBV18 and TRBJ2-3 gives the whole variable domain NAGVMQNPRHLVRRRGQEARLRCSPMKGHSHVYWYRQLPEEGLKFMVYLQKENIIDESGMPKERFSAEFPKEGPSILRIQQVVRGDSAAYFCASSPLKGGGTDTQYFGPGTRLTVL.

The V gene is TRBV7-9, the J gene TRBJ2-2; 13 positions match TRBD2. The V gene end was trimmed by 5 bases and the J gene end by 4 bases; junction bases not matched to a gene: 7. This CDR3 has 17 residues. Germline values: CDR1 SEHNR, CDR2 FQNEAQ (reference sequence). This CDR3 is CASSAGLAGAITGELFF. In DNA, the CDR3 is TGTGCCAGCAGCGCCGGACTAGCGGGGGCGATCACCGGGGAGCTGTTTTTT.